Given below is one T cell receptor (beta chain) in context. Its antigen is still unknown. A much larger clone differs from this one at a single base, so this may be a read error. This sample was included in a study of tumor and adjacent non-tumor tissue in lung cancer. Study-wide findings and caveats: Top 100 clones took a larger repertoire share in normal lung. Tumor tissue had significantly higher TCR diversity than normal lung.

Germline V CDR1 and CDR2: DFQATT, SNEGSKA (reference sequence). Trimming took 6 bases from V and 6 from J; bases not matched to a gene: 7. CDR3 length: 14 amino acids. No cell sorting was done before RNA was extracted from the tissue. Donors were chemotherapy-naive, newly diagnosed lung cancer surgical patients in China, August–November 2014. Three rounds of nested PCR, following a modified ARM-PCR protocol, produced the TCRbeta library. From the multiplex PCR reads, TCRdb called clonotypes with MiXCR, one entry per CDR3 protein. The sample holds 200,000 or so distinct CDR3 sequences, about two thirds seen once.

The receptor was isolated from a man between 60 and 70 years old with non-small cell lung cancer. The chain links TRBV20-1 to TRBJ2-7, with TRBD2 identical over 14 bases. Material for sequencing was lung tumor tissue. The CDR3 DNA reads as TGCAGTGCAGACCCCGGGACTAGCGGGGGCGAGCAGTACTTC. Translating it yields CSADPGTSGGEQYF.